This entry lists 10 T cell receptor beta chains sequenced from one sample in a study of regulatory T cells in long-lasting Graves disease. Building the TCR beta libraries relied on iRepertoire HTBI primers, and CDR3 regions underwent Arm-PCR. One entry per CDR3 protein, called by TCRdb with MiXCR from the multiplex PCR reads. Of approximately 440,000 distinct CDR3 sequences in the sample, 16% were seen once. Regarding time point: newly diagnosed GD, antithyroid drugs for less than 3 months. PBMCs were the source of the RNA used for TCR sequencing. These data were also reused for a study on T cells in Graves' hyperthyroidism and ophthalmopathy.

The input for sequencing was peripheral blood mononuclear cells (PBMCs), taken at new diagnosis, from a patient treated with antithyroid drugs. The source is a man aged 35-49 years with Graves disease.

At least ten counts were recorded for this clonotype. In nucleotides, the CDR3 is TGTGCCAGCAGTTTTATCGCGGCGGCTACCTACGAGCAGTACTTC. Encoded protein: CASSFIAAATYEQYF. The rearrangement links TRBV28 to TRBJ2-7, with no clear D. This CDR3 region has 15 residues. CDR1 MDHEN and CDR2 SYDVKM come from the germline V gene. The V and J ends lost 3 bases and 2 bases respectively, with 14 bases between them. The full variable domain, rest sourced from reference TRBV28 and TRBJ2-7, is DVKVTQSSRYLVKRTGEKVFLECVQDMDHENMFWYRQDPGLGLRLIYFSYDVKMKEKGDIPEGYSVSREKKERFSLILESASTNQTSMYLCASSFIAAATYEQYFGPGTRLTVT.

This clonotype came up a few times. One end of the junction varies from germline; a read error may be responsible. The chain couples TRBV11-1 to TRBJ2-1; TRBD2 matches 10 bases. The CDR3 has 16 amino acids. CDR1 is SGHAT, CDR2 FQDESV, per germline (reference sequence). This CDR3 reads CASSQFLAGVIDEQFF. CDR3 coding DNA: TGCGCCAGCAGCCAATTCCTAGCGGGAGTAATCGATGAGCAGTTCTTC. Filled out from reference TRBV11-1 and TRBJ2-1, the complete variable domain reads EAEVAQSPRYKITEKSQAVAFWCDPISGHATLYWYRQILGQGPELLVQFQDESVVDDSQLPKDRFSAERLKGVDSTLKIQPAELGDSAMYLCASSQFLAGVIDEQFFGPGTRLTVL.

This clonotype occurred many times. The chain combines TRBV5-1 with TRBJ1-1; the D is unclear. With 1 base removed from V and 1 base from J, the gap between germline ends came to 8 bases. The CDR3 covers 14 residues. Per germline, CDR1 SGHRS and CDR2 YFSETQ. CDR3: CASSLLRRNTEAFF. In DNA form, the CDR3 reads TGCGCCAGCAGCTTGCTCCGGCGGAACACTGAAGCTTTCTTT.

In its sample, this clonotype was seen many times. This chain's CDR3 is CASSPPGGRGTDTQYF. DNA of the CDR3: TGTGCCAGCTCACCACCCGGAGGACGAGGCACAGATACGCAGTATTTT. The chain joins TRBV18 to TRBJ2-3, with TRBD2 as a possible D gene (5 bases). V was shortened by 0 bases and J by 1 base, with 11 bases between the two germline ends. CDR3 length: 16 residues. Looked up from germline, CDR1 is KGHSH and CDR2 is LQKENI.

This clonotype has a handful of counts. J is TRBJ1-6 and V is TRBV12-3 or TRBV12-4; D remains unclear. The CDR3 has 14 residues. V was trimmed by 3 bases and J by 8 bases, leaving 11 bases between them. This CDR3 is CASSFLQVDSPLHF. The DNA for the CDR3 is TGTGCCAGCAGTTTTTTACAAGTGGATTCACCCCTCCACTTT.

In this sample, this clonotype turned up many times. The chain has TRBV24-1 and TRBJ2-1; D uncertain. V dropped 0 bases and J dropped 9 bases, with 8 bases sitting between them. The germline V gene has CDR1 KGHDR and CDR2 SFDVKD. The length of the CDR3 is 13 residues. This CDR3 is CATSDLGISEQFF. In DNA, the CDR3 is TGTGCCACCAGTGATTTGGGCATAAGTGAGCAGTTCTTC.

V and J are TRBV24-1 and TRBJ2-1, with 14 positions matching TRBD2. Trimming took 3 bases from V and 3 from J; bases not matched to a gene: 6. The length of the CDR3 is 18 residues. In germline, CDR1 is KGHDR, CDR2 SFDVKD. The CDR3 loop reads CATSDLGTSGSVYNEQFF. As DNA, the CDR3 is TGTGCCACCAGTGATCTTGGGACTAGCGGGAGTGTCTACAATGAGCAGTTCTTC.

This clonotype showed up many times. The chain employs TRBV27 and TRBJ2-2; 9 bases line up with TRBD1. The germline CDR1 and CDR2 sequences are MNHEY and SMNVEV (reference sequence). This CDR3 has 17 amino acids. The V gene end was trimmed by 4 bases and the J gene end by 5 bases; junction bases not matched to a gene: 11. The CDR3 here is CASSSLQTGGATGELFF. In DNA, the CDR3 is TGTGCCAGCAGTTCGCTCCAGACAGGGGGGGCTACCGGGGAGCTGTTTTTT.

This clonotype appeared a few times. The V and J genes are TRBV19 and TRBJ2-1; TRBD1 is a possible D gene (6 bases). Germline CDR1 LNHDA, CDR2 SQIVND (reference sequence). The CDR3 length is 16 residues. V lost 3 bases and J 6 bases, leaving 18 bases between the germline ends. This CDR3 reads CASSIVVTGLLNEQFF. The CDR3 DNA reads as TGTGCCAGTAGTATCGTGGTGACAGGTCTTCTCAATGAGCAGTTCTTC.

This clonotype occurred a few times. The V call is TRBV5-1, the J call TRBJ1-5, with a tentative D call TRBD1 (6 bases). The CDR3 runs to 14 residues. CDR1 and CDR2 (germline): SGHRS, YFSETQ. Trimming shortened V by 4 bases and J by 11 bases, and 19 bases separated the two germline ends. This CDR3 is CASSPSGAPWSQHF. The CDR3 DNA is TGCGCCAGCAGCCCATCGGGGGCTCCGTGGTCCCAGCATTTT.